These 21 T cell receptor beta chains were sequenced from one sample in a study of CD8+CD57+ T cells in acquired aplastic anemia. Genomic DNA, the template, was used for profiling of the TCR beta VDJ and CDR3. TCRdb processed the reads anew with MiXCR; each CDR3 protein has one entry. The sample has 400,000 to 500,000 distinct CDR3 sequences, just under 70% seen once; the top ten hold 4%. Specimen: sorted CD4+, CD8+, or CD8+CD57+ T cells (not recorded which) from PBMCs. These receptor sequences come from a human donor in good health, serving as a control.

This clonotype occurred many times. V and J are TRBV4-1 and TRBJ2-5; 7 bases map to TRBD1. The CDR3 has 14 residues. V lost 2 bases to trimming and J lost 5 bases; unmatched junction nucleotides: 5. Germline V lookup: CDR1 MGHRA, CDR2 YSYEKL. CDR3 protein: CASSQSTDRETQYF. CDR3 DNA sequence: TGCGCCAGCAGCCAATCAACGGACAGGGAGACCCAGTACTTC.

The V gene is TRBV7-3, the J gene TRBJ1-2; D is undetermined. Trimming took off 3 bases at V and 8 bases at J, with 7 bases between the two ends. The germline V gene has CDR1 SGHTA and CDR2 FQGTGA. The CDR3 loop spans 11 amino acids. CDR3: CASSLREGYTF. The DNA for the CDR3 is TGTGCCAGCAGCTTGCGCGAAGGCTACACCTTC.

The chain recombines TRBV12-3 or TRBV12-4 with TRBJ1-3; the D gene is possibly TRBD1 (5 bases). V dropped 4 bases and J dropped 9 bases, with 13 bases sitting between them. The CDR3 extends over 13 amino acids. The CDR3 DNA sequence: TGTGCCAGCAGTTCACGTCAGGGTAGCACCATATATTTT. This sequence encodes CASSSRQGSTIYF.

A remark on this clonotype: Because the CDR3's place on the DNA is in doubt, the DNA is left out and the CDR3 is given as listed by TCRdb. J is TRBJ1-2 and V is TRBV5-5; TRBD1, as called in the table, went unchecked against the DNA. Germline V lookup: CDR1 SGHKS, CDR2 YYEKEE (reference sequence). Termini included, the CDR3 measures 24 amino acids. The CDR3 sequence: CAISPEDSSIYLCSVVGANYGYTF.

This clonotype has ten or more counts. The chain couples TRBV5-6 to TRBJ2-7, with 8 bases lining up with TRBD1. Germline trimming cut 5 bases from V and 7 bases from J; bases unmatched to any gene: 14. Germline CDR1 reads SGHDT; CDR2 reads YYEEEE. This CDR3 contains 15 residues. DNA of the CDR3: TGTGCCAGCAGGCTCGTGGGGCAGGGGGCCCGGGAGCAGTACTTC. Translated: CASRLVGQGAREQYF.

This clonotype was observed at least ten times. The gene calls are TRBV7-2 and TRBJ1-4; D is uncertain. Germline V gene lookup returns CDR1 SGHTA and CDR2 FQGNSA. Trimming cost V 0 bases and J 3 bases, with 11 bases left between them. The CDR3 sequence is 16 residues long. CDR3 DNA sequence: TGTGCCAGCAGCTTAGCGACGGGATGGGCTAATGAAAAACTGTTTTTT. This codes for CASSLATGWANEKLFF.

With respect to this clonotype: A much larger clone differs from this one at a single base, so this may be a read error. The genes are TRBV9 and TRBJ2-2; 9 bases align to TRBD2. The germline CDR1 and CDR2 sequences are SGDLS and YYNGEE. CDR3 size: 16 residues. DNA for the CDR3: TGCGCCAGCGGCACGAGCGGGGGGAGAAACACCGGGGAGCTGTTTTTT. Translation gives CASGTSGGRNTGELFF.

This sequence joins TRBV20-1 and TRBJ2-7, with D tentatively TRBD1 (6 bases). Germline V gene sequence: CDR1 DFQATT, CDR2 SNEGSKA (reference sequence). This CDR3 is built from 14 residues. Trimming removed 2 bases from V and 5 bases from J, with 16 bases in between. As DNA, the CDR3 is TGCAGTGCTAGAACAGGGCTGGACTCTGACGAGCAGTACTTC. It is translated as CSARTGLDSDEQYF.

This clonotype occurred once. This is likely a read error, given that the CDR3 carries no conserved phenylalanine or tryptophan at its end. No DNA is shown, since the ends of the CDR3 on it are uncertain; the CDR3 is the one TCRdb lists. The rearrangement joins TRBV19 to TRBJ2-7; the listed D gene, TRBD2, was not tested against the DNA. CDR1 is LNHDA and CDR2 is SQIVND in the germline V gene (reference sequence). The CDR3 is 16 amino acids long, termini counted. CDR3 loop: CASSIDLGGPASSEDL.

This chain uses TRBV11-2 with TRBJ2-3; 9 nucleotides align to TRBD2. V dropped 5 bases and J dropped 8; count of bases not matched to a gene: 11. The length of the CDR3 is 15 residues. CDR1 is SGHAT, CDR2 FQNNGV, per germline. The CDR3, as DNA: TGTGCCAGCAGCCGGACTAGCGCTAGCCCTGGTACGCAGTATTTT. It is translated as CASSRTSASPGTQYF.

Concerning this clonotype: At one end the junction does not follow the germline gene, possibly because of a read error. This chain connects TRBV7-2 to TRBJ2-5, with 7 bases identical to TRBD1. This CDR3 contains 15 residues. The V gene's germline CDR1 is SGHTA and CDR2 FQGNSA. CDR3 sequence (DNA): TGCGCCAGCAGCCTGGGGCCAGGGGGTTGGGAGACCCAGTACTTC. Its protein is CASSLGPGGWETQYF. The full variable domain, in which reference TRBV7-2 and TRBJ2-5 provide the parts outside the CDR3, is GAGVSQSPSNKVTEKGKDVELRCDPISGHTALYWYRQSLGQGLEFLIYFQGNSAPDKSGLPSDRFSAERTGGSVSTLTIQRTQQEDSAVYLCASSLGPGGWETQYFGPGTRLLVL.

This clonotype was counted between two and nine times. CDR3: CASSPGLVGGMQYF. The CDR3 DNA reads as TGCGCCAGCAGTCCGGGACTAGTGGGGGGTATGCAGTATTTT. The V and J genes are TRBV10-2 and TRBJ2-3; 8 bases map to TRBD2. Trimming cost V 5 bases and J 11 bases; bases outside gene matches: 12. CDR3 length: 14 amino acids. The germline V gene has CDR1 WSHSY and CDR2 SAAADI.

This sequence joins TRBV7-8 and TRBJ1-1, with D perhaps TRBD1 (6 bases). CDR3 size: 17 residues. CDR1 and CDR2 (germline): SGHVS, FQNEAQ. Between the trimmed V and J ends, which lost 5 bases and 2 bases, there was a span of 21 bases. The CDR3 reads CASSPSGTPRRNTEAFF. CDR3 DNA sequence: TGTGCCAGCAGCCCAAGCGGGACACCAAGGAGAAACACTGAAGCTTTCTTT.

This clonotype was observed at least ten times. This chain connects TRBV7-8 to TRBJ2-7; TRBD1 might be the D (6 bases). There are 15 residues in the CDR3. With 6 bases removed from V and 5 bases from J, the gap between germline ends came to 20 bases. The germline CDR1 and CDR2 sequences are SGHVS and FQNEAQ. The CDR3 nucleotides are TGTGCCAGCAGGATACGGGCAGGGGACGGCCACGAGCAGTACTTC. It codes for CASRIRAGDGHEQYF.

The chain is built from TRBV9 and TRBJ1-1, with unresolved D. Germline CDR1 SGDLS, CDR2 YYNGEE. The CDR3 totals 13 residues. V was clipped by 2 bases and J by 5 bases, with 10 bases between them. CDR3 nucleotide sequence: TGTGCCAGCAGCGTGTCGGGCGGAACTGAAGCTTTCTTT. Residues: CASSVSGGTEAFF. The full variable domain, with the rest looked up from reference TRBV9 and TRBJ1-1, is DSGVTQTPKHLITATGQRVTLRCSPRSGDLSVYWYQQSLDQGLQFLIQYYNGEERAKGNILERFSAQQFPDLHSELNLSSLELGDSALYFCASSVSGGTEAFFGQGTRLTVV.

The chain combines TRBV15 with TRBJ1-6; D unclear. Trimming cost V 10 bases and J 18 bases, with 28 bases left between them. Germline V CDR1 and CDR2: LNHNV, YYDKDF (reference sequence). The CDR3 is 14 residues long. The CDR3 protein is CASNPQPYKAAPHF. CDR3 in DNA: TGTGCCAGCAACCCCCAGCCCTATAAGGCTGCCCCCCACTTT.

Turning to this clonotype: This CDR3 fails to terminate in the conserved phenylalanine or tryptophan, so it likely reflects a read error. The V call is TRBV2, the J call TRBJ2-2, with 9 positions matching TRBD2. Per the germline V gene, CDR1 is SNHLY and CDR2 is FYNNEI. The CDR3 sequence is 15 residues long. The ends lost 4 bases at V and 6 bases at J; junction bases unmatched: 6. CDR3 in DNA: TGTGCCAGCAGTGTGGGACTAGCCGGCTCCGGGGAGCTGTTTTGT. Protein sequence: CASSVGLAGSGELFC.

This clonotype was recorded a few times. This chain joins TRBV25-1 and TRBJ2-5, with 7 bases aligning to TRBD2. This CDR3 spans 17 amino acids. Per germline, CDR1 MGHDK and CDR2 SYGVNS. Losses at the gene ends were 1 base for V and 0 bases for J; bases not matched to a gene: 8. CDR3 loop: CASSESKRGGNQETQYF. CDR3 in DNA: TGTGCCAGCAGTGAATCAAAAAGGGGAGGGAACCAAGAGACCCAGTACTTC.

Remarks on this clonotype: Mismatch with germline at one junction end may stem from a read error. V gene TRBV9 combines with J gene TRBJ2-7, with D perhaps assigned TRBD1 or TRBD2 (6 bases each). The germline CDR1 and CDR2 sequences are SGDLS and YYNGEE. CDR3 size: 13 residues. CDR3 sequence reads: CASSPGARWERAF. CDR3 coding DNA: TGTGCCAGCAGCCCGGGGGCCAGGTGGGAGCGGGCCTTC. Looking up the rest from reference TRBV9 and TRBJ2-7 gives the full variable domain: DSGVTQTPKHLITATGQRVTLRCSPRSGDLSVYWYQQSLDQGLQFLIQYYNGEERAKGNILERFSAQQFPDLHSELNLSSLELGDSALYFCASSPGARWERAFGPGTRLTVT.

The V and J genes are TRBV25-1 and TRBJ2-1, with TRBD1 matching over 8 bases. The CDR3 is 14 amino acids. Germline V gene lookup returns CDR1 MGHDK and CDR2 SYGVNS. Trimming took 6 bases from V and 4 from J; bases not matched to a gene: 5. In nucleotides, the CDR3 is TGTGCCAGCAGCTTACAGGGGGTTTACAATGAGCAGTTCTTC. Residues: CASSLQGVYNEQFF.

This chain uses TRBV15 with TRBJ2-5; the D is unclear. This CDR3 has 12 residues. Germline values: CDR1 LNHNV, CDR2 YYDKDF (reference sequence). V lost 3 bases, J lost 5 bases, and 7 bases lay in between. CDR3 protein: CATSSDTETQYF. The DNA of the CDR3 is TGTGCCACCAGCAGTGATACCGAGACCCAGTACTTC.